This T cell receptor beta chain was profiled in a study of T cell changes during pregnancy in multiple sclerosis. Libraries were prepared by immunoSEQ multiplex PCR; TCRdb keeps only in-frame clonotypes and omits some of them. The sample yields roughly 48,000 clones, 88% seen once. CDR3 size: 14 residues. Germline V gene data show CDR1 as SGHTA and CDR2 as FQGTGA. V was pared by 4 bases and J by 4 bases, with 4 bases of the junction left unmatched. The material sequenced was CD4+ T cells from peripheral blood mononuclear cells, taken in the second trimester of pregnancy. The source of this sequence is a female donor with multiple sclerosis, enrolled in a pregnancy study. This chain connects TRBV7-3 to TRBJ2-3; 8 nucleotides align to TRBD1. The CDR3 loop is CASSSDRGSDTQYF. CDR3 nucleotide sequence: TGTGCCAGCAGCTCCGACAGGGGATCAGATACGCAGTATTTT.